This T cell receptor (beta chain) comes out of a study of OX40 agonist ivuxolimab in advanced cancers. Study-wide background: At roughly 80% male, the cohort had a mean age of 60 years, ranging from about 23 to 79. Therapy given before enrollment (anti-PD-1, anti-PD-L1 or anti-CTLA-4) was allowed, and roughly 41% had some. The study's findings and limits: Nonresponders included some who also had low normalized T-cell clonal expansion.

V was shortened by 5 bases and J by 5 bases, with 6 bases between the two germline ends. The CDR3 is 11 residues long. The germline V gene encodes CDR1 MNHEY and CDR2 SMNVEV (reference sequence). Comment on this clone: The target antigen is unknown.

The cohort excluded patients with autoimmune disease history or systemic immunosuppression. Sequencing used immunoSEQ multiplex PCR; TCRdb keeps in-frame clones, though not all of them. The sample includes some 82,000 clones, 88% of them seen just once. The chain joins TRBV27 to TRBJ2-5, with TRBD2 as a possible D gene (5 bases). The source material was CD4+ or CD8+ T cells sorted from blood, sampled in a trial of the OX40 agonist ivuxolimab. This TCR was recovered from an adult with an advanced solid tumor such as melanoma, head and neck, liver or kidney cancer. The CDR3, as DNA: TGTGCCAGCAGTGAGCGGGAGACCCAGTACTTC. Its protein is CASSERETQYF.